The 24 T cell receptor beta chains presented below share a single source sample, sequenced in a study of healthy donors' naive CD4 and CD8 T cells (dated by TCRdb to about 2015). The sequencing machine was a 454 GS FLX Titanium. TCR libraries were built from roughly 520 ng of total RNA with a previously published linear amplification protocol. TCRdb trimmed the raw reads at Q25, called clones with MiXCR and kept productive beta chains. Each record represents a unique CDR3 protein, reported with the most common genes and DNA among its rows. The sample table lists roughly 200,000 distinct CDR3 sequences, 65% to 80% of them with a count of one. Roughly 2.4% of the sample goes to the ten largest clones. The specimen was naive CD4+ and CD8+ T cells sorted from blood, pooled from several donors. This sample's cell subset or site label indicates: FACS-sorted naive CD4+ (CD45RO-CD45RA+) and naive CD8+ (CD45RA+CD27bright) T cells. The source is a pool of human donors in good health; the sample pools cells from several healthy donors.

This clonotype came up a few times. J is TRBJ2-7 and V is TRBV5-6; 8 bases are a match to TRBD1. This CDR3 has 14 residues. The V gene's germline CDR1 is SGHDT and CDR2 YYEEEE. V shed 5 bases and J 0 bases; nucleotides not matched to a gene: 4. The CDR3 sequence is CASSTGGSSYEQYF. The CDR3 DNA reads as TGTGCCAGCAGTACAGGGGGAAGCTCCTACGAGCAGTACTTC. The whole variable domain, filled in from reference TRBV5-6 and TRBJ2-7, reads DAGVTQSPTHLIKTRGQQVTLRCSPKSGHDTVSWYQQALGQGPQFIFQYYEEEERQRGNFPDRFSGHQFPNYSSELNVNALLLGDSALYLCASSTGGSSYEQYFGPGTRLTVT.

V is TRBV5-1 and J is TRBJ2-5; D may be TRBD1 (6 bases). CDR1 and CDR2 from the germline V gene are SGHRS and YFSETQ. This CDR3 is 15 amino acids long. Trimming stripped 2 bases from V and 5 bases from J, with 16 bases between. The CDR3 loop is CASSFDRQGIETQYF. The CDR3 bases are TGCGCCAGCAGCTTTGATCGTCAGGGGATCGAGACCCAGTACTTC.

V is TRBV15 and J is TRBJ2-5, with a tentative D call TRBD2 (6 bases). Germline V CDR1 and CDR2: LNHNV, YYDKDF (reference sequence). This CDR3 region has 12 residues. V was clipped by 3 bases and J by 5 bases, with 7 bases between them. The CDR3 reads CATSREGETQYF. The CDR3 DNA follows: TGTGCCACCAGCAGGGAGGGGGAGACCCAGTACTTC.

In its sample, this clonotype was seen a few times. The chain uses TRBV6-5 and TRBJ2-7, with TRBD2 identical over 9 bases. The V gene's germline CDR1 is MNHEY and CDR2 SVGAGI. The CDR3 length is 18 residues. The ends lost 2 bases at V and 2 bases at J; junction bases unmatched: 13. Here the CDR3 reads CASSYDAGGPLLTYEQYF. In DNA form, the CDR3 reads TGTGCCAGCAGTTACGATGCGGGAGGGCCACTCTTGACCTACGAGCAGTACTTC.

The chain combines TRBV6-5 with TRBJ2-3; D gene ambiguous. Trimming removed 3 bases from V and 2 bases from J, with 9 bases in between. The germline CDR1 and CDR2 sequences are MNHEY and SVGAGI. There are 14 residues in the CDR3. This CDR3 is CASSYGLNTDTQYF. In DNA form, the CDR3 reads TGTGCCAGCAGTTATGGGCTTAACACAGATACGCAGTATTTT.

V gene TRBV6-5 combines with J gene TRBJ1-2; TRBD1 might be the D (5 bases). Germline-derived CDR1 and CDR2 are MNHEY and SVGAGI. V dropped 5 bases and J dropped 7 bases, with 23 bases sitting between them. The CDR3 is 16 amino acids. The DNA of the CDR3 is TGTGCCAGCAGTACGGCGTGGGGGGACTTCATAAGTGGCTACACCTTC. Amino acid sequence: CASSTAWGDFISGYTF.

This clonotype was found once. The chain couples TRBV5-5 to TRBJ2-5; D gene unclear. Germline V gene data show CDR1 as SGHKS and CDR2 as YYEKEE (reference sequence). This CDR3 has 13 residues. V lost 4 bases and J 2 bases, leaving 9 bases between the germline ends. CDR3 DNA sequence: TGTGCCAGCAGCCCCTACTCTCAAGAGACCCAGTACTTC. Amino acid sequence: CASSPYSQETQYF.

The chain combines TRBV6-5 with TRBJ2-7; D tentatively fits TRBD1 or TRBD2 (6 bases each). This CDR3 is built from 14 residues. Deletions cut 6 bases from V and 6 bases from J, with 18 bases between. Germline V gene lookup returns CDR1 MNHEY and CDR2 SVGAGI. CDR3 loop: CASSPGDFPLEQYF. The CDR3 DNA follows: TGTGCCAGCAGCCCAGGGGACTTCCCCCTCGAGCAGTACTTC.

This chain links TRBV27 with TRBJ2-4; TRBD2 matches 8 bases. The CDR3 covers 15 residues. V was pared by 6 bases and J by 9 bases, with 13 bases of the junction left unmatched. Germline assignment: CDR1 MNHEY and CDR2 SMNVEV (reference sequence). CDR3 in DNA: TGTGCCAGCAGGGCCGAGGGTCAGCGGGGGTTCATTCAGTACTTC. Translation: CASRAEGQRGFIQYF.

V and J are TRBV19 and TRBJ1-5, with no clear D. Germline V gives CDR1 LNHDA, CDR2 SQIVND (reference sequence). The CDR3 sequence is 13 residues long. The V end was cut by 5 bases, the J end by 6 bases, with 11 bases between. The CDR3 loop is CASSSDYSQPQHF. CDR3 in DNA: TGTGCCAGTAGTTCAGATTATTCTCAGCCCCAGCATTTT.

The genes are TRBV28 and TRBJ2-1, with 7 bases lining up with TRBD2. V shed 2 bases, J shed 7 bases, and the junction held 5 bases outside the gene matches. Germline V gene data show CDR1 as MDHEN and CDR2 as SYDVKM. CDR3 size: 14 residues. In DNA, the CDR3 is TGTGCCAGCAGTTTAGCGGGAGTCCGTAATGAGCAGTTCTTC. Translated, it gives CASSLAGVRNEQFF.

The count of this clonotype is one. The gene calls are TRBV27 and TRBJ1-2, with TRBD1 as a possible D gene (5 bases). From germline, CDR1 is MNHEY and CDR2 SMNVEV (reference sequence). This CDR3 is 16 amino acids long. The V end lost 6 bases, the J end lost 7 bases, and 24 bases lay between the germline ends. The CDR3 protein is CASSPSGATRESGYTF. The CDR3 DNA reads TGTGCCAGCAGCCCTTCGGGAGCCACCAGGGAAAGTGGCTACACCTTC.

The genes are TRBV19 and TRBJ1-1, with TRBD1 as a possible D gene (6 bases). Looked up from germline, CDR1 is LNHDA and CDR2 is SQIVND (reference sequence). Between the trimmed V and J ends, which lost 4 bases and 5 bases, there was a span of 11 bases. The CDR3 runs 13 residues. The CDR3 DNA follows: TGTGCCAGTAGTAACACAGGGAGGACTGAAGCTTTCTTT. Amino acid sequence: CASSNTGRTEAFF.

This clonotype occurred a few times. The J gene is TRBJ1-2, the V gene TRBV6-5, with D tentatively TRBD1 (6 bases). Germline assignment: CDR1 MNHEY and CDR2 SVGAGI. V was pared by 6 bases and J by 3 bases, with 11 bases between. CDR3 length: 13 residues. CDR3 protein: CASSQQGHYGYTF. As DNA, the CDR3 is TGTGCCAGCAGCCAACAGGGACACTATGGCTACACCTTC.

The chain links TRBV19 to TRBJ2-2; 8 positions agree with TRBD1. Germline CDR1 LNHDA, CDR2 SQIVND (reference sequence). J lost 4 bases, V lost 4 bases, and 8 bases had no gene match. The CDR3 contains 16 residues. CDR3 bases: TGTGCCAGTAGTAGCCGCAGGGGGCAGGTCACCGGGGAGCTGTTTTTT. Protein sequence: CASSSRRGQVTGELFF.

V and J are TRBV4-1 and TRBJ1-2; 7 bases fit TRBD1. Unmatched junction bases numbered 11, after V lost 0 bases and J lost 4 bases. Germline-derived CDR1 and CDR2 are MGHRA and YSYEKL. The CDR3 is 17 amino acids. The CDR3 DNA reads TGCGCCAGCAGCCAAGAACTACAGGGGTTCGGTTCCTATGGCTACACCTTC. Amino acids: CASSQELQGFGSYGYTF.

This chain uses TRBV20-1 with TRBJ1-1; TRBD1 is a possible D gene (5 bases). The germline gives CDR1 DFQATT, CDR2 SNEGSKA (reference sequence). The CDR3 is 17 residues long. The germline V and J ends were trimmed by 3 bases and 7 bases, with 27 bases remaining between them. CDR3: CSARDPTQGFLFGEAFF. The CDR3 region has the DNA TGCAGTGCTAGGGATCCGACGCAGGGATTCCTTTTCGGTGAAGCTTTCTTT.

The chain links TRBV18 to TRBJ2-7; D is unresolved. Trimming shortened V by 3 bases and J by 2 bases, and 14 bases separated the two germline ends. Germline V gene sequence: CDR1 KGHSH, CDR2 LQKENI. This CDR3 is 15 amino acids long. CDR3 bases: TGTGCCAGCTCACCTTTTACGGGTAGTCCCTACGAGCAGTACTTC. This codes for CASSPFTGSPYEQYF. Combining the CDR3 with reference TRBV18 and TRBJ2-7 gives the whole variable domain NAGVMQNPRHLVRRRGQEARLRCSPMKGHSHVYWYRQLPEEGLKFMVYLQKENIIDESGMPKERFSAEFPKEGPSILRIQQVVRGDSAAYFCASSPFTGSPYEQYFGPGTRLTVT.

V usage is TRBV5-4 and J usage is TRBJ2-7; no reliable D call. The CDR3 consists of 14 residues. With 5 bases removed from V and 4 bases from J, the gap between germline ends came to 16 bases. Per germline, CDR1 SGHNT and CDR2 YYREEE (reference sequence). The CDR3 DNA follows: TGTGCCAGCAGTCGTATGGCCGACGTATACGAGCAGTACTTC. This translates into CASSRMADVYEQYF.

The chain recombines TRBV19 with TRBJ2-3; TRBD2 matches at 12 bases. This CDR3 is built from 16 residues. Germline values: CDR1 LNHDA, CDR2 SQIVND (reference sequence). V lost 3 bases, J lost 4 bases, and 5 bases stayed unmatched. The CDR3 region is CASSISTSGGADTQYF. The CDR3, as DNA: TGTGCCAGTAGTATCTCGACTAGCGGGGGCGCAGATACGCAGTATTTT. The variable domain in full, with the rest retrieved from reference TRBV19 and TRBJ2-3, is DGGITQSPKYLFRKEGQNVTLSCEQNLNHDAMYWYRQDPGQGLRLIYYSQIVNDFQKGDIAEGYSVSREKKESFPLTVTSAQKNPTAFYLCASSISTSGGADTQYFGPGTRLTVL.

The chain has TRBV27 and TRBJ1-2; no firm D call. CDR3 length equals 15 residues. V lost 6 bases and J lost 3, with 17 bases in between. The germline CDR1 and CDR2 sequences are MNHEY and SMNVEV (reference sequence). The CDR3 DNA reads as TGTGCCAGCAGGTTCCTCCTGGCAAGCGACTATGGCTACACCTTC. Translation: CASRFLLASDYGYTF.

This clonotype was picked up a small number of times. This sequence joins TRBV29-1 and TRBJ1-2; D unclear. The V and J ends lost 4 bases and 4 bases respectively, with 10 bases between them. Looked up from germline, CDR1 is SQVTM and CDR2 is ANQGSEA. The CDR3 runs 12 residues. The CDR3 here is CSVVTAPYGYTF. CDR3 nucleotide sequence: TGCAGCGTTGTTACCGCTCCCTATGGCTACACCTTC. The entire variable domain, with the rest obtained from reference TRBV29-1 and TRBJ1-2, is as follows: SAVISQKPSRDICQRGTSLTIQCQVDSQVTMMFWYRQQPGQSLTLIATANQGSEATYESGFVIDKFPISRPNLTFSTLTVSNMSPEDSSIYLCSVVTAPYGYTFGSGTRLTVV.

The CDR3 coding sequence is TGTGCCAGCAGCTGGGACAACTCCTACGAGCAGTACTTC. Protein sequence: CASSWDNSYEQYF. The chain employs TRBV7-9 and TRBJ2-7; possible D gene TRBD1, 6 bases. V lost 4 bases and J lost 0, with 7 bases in between. The CDR3 length is 13 residues. Germline CDR1 and CDR2: SEHNR and FQNEAQ (reference sequence).

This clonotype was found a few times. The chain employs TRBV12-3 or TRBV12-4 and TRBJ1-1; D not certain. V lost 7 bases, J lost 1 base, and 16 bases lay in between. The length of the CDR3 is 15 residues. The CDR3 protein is CASTYRREGNTEAFF. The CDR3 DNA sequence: TGTGCCAGCACCTACCGGAGGGAGGGGAACACTGAAGCTTTCTTT.